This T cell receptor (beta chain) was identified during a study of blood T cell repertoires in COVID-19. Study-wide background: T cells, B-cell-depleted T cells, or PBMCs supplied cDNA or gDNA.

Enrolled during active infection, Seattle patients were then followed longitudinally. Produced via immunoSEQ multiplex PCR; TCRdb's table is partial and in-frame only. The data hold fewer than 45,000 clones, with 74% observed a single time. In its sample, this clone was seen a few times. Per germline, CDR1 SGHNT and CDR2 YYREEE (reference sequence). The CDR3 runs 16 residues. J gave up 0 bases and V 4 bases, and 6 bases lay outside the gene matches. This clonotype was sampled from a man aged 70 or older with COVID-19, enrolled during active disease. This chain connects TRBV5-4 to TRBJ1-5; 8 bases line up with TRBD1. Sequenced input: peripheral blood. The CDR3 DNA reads TGTGCCAGCAGCGTAACAGGGGGTGGTAGCAATCAGCCCCAGCATTTT. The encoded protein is CASSVTGGGSNQPQHF.